A single sample gave rise to the 18 T cell receptor beta chains below, sequenced in a study of T cell repertoires in cytomegalovirus infection. Each CDR3 protein gets one entry after TCRdb re-called the reads with MiXCR. The sample has more than 650,000 distinct CDR3 sequences; 35% are singletons. The specimen sequenced was PBMCs. Source of these receptors: a human donor in good health (CMV status not recorded). Some clones in this sample may be carry-over from other donors' samples.

The chain's CDR3 is CASSLSDLAKNIQYF. CDR3 in DNA: TGTGCCAGCAGCTTAAGCGACCTAGCCAAAAACATTCAGTACTTC. The rearrangement joins TRBV7-9 to TRBJ2-4; no definite D call. This CDR3 spans 15 amino acids. V lost 2 bases to trimming and J lost 0 bases, with 8 bases between them. Germline assignment: CDR1 SEHNR and CDR2 FQNEAQ (reference sequence).

Comment on this clonotype: A much larger clone is a single base away; this may be a read error. This chain connects TRBV28 to TRBJ2-7; a weak D match, TRBD1 (6 bases). Germline V lookup: CDR1 MDHEN, CDR2 SYDVKM. The V end was cut by 6 bases, the J end by 2 bases, with 14 bases between. This CDR3 contains 14 residues. In DNA, the CDR3 is TGTGCCAGCAGAAACAGGGTGTCTACCTACGAGCAGTACTTC. It is translated as CASRNRVSTYEQYF.

This clonotype has only a few counts. CDR3 residues: CASSPKPPNTGELFF. The CDR3 DNA sequence: TGCGCCAGCAGTCCGAAACCTCCGAACACCGGGGAGCTGTTTTTT. The chain couples TRBV4-1 to TRBJ2-2, with unresolved D. The CDR3 is 15 amino acids. Germline V gene lookup returns CDR1 MGHRA and CDR2 YSYEKL. The ends were cut back, 6 bases at V and 0 bases at J, with 11 bases in the middle.

The chain links TRBV20-1 to TRBJ1-1; weak D call: TRBD1 (5 bases). Looked up from germline, CDR1 is DFQATT and CDR2 is SNEGSKA (reference sequence). V was clipped by 0 bases and J by 6 bases, with 8 bases between them. The CDR3 totals 12 residues. The CDR3, as DNA: TGCAGTGCTAGAGAGGGGGGGGCTGAAGCTTTCTTT. Protein product: CSAREGGAEAFF.

V gene TRBV28 combines with J gene TRBJ2-2; possible D gene TRBD2, 5 bases. V lost 3 bases and J lost 3, with 11 bases in between. Germline lookup yields CDR1 MDHEN and CDR2 SYDVKM. The CDR3 consists of 15 residues. CDR3 sequence: CASSFGFGDTGELFF. CDR3 DNA sequence: TGTGCCAGCAGTTTTGGGTTCGGGGACACCGGGGAGCTGTTTTTT.

CDR3 DNA sequence: TGTGCCAGCAGCTCTCCTTACCGTGGACAGGGTACGGGGGAGCAGTACTTC. Protein: CASSSPYRGQGTGEQYF. This chain links TRBV7-6 with TRBJ2-7; 8 bases line up with TRBD1. In germline, CDR1 is SGHVS, CDR2 FNYEAQ. The CDR3 sequence is 17 residues long. J lost 7 bases, V lost 4 bases, and 18 bases had no gene match.

There are a few counts of this clonotype. V usage is TRBV29-1 and J usage is TRBJ1-4; TRBD1 is a possible D gene (5 bases). V lost 7 bases and J 3 bases, leaving 21 bases between the germline ends. This CDR3 is built from 16 residues. Germline V gives CDR1 SQVTM, CDR2 ANQGSEA. The CDR3 DNA sequence: TGCAGCGGGCCCGAAGAGGGGACGGCTCCTAATGAAAAACTGTTTTTT. Encoded protein: CSGPEEGTAPNEKLFF. The whole variable domain, filled in from reference TRBV29-1 and TRBJ1-4, reads SAVISQKPSRDICQRGTSLTIQCQVDSQVTMMFWYRQQPGQSLTLIATANQGSEATYESGFVIDKFPISRPNLTFSTLTVSNMSPEDSSIYLCSGPEEGTAPNEKLFFGSGTQLSVL.

This clonotype was observed at least ten times. The rearrangement uses TRBV7-2 and TRBJ1-3; 8 bases map to TRBD1. This CDR3 region has 16 residues. Trimming took 2 bases from V and 2 from J; bases not matched to a gene: 5. The V gene's germline CDR1 is SGHTA and CDR2 FQGNSA. CDR3 region: CASSLRAGGAGNTIYF. CDR3 DNA: TGTGCCAGCAGCTTACGGGCAGGGGGCGCTGGAAACACCATATATTTT.

The chain uses TRBV12-3 or TRBV12-4 and TRBJ2-1; D unclear. Deletions cut 3 bases from V and 10 bases from J, with 10 bases between. CDR3 length: 12 residues. The CDR3 DNA reads TGTGCCAGCAGTTTGCCGGCGAGGGAGCAGTTCTTC. Protein: CASSLPAREQFF.

In this sample, this clonotype turned up once. V is TRBV15 and J is TRBJ2-1, with D perhaps TRBD2 (6 bases). Germline assignment: CDR1 LNHNV and CDR2 YYDKDF (reference sequence). The CDR3 totals 14 residues. Trimming took 0 bases from V and 11 from J, leaving 14 bases between them. In nucleotides, the CDR3 is TGTGCCACCAGCAGAGAGTCGGGACTTAACAAGCAGTTCTTC. It is translated as CATSRESGLNKQFF. The full variable domain, with the rest looked up from reference TRBV15 and TRBJ2-1, is DAMVIQNPRYQVTQFGKPVTLSCSQTLNHNVMYWYQQKSSQAPKLLFHYYDKDFNNEADTPDNFQSRRPNTSFCFLDIRSPGLGDTAMYLCATSRESGLNKQFFGPGTRLTVL.

A remark on this clonotype: Sequence at one end of the junction differs from germline and may be a read error. The chain combines TRBV6-1 with TRBJ2-7; 9 positions agree with TRBD1. CDR1 is MNHNS and CDR2 is SASEGT in the germline V gene. This CDR3 spans 14 amino acids. The DNA of the CDR3 is TGTGCCAGCAGAGGACAGGGGTCGTACTACGAGCATTCCTTC. Protein: CASRGQGSYYEHSF.

V gene TRBV6-1 combines with J gene TRBJ1-1, with 8 bases aligning to TRBD1. The CDR3 has 13 amino acids. V lost 8 bases and J lost 4; bases outside the gene matches: 6. Germline V gene sequence: CDR1 MNHNS, CDR2 SASEGT. CDR3 protein: CASFGQGRTEAFF. Written as DNA, the CDR3 is TGTGCCAGCTTCGGACAGGGCCGCACTGAAGCTTTCTTT.

This clonotype was seen only a few times. The CDR3 DNA reads as TGTGCCAGCAGCTTGTTCTATGGGAGCACTGAAGCTTTCTTT. Its protein is CASSLFYGSTEAFF. The chain recombines TRBV5-6 with TRBJ1-1; D unclear. Trimming cost V 1 base and J 4 bases, with 11 bases left between them. This CDR3 contains 14 residues. The germline V gene encodes CDR1 SGHDT and CDR2 YYEEEE.

Points on this clonotype: This may stem from a read error, because a much larger clone lies one nucleotide away. The chain carries TRBV7-4 and TRBJ1-2; possible D gene TRBD1, 5 bases. The CDR3 has 14 amino acids. Germline V gene lookup returns CDR1 SGHVT and CDR2 SQSDAQ. CDR3 in amino acids: CASSLPGTNYGYPF. CDR3 nucleotides: TGTGCCAGCAGCTTACCAGGGACTAACTATGGCTACCCCTTC.

Only a few counts were recorded for this clonotype. J is TRBJ2-4 and V is TRBV12-3 or TRBV12-4; the D gene is possibly TRBD2 (6 bases). This CDR3 spans 18 amino acids. V lost 5 bases and J 0 bases, leaving 20 bases between the germline ends. The CDR3 protein is CASSRIAVKGLAKNIQYF. The CDR3 nucleotides are TGTGCCAGCAGTCGAATAGCGGTTAAGGGGTTAGCCAAAAACATTCAGTACTTC.

This clonotype was counted only a few times. The CDR3 here is CASSRWNTEAFF. The CDR3 DNA follows: TGTGCCAGTAGTAGGTGGAACACTGAAGCTTTCTTT. The chain couples TRBV19 to TRBJ1-1, with unresolved D. V was clipped by 4 bases and J by 1 base, with 4 bases between them. This CDR3 contains 12 residues. Germline V gene data show CDR1 as LNHDA and CDR2 as SQIVND (reference sequence).

This clonotype was found a few times. V usage is TRBV14 and J usage is TRBJ1-4; D may be TRBD1 (5 bases). Germline values: CDR1 SGHDN, CDR2 FVKESK. V shed 1 base and J shed 8 bases, with 20 bases lying between them. This CDR3 comprises 17 residues. The CDR3 here is CASSQGRRGRAFEKLFF. The DNA of the CDR3 is TGTGCCAGCAGCCAAGGCCGGCGGGGCAGGGCTTTCGAAAAACTGTTTTTT.

In its sample, this clonotype was seen a few times. This chain connects TRBV29-1 to TRBJ2-7; TRBD1 aligns across 10 bases. Germline V gives CDR1 SQVTM, CDR2 ANQGSEA. This CDR3 has 14 residues. Germline trimming cut 5 bases from V and 3 bases from J; bases unmatched to any gene: 7. CDR3 in amino acids: CSVYPGTGDYEQYF. The CDR3 DNA follows: TGCAGCGTTTACCCCGGGACAGGGGACTACGAGCAGTACTTC.